Below are 11 T cell receptor beta chains sequenced from a single sample in a study of human T cells and chemical hapten exposure (dated by TCRdb to the early 2020s). The time point label here, explained by the study, means: patch test 1, 2 weeks after DPC sensitization. Per the publication, the treatment or condition label means: therapeutic diphenylcyclopropenone sensitization with weekly scalp DPC. Library construction relied on RACE. Sequencing took place on a NextSeq 500. TCRdb reran the public reads through fastp at Q25 and MiXCR, keeping productive beta chains. A single entry per CDR3 protein holds the most common genes and DNA from its merged rows. Across this sample there are about 380,000 distinct CDR3 sequences, with around 5% seen only once. The biggest ten clones account for about 2.2% of the sample. This specimen was whole blood, taken in connection with sensitization to the hapten diphenylcyclopropenone (DPC). The receptor set was obtained from a woman aged 45 to 65 with alopecia areata. Some clones in this sample may be carry-over from other donors' samples.

This clonotype has a count of ten or more. The chain combines TRBV29-1 with TRBJ1-2; D might be TRBD1 (6 bases). Germline-derived CDR1 and CDR2 are SQVTM and ANQGSEA. Trimming pared 0 bases from V and 4 bases from J, leaving 9 bases between. The CDR3 runs to 13 residues. The CDR3 coding sequence is TGCAGCGTTGAAGATATGGACAGCTATGGCTACACCTTC. Its translation: CSVEDMDSYGYTF.

This clonotype was found a few times. The chain joins TRBV12-3 or TRBV12-4 to TRBJ2-7; D remains unclear. CDR3 length: 14 residues. Trimming pared 3 bases from V and 3 bases from J, leaving 12 bases between. The CDR3 bases are TGTGCCAGCAGTTTGGGCGGAGATTACTACGAGCAGTACTTC. Its protein product is CASSLGGDYYEQYF.

The chain employs TRBV29-1 and TRBJ2-7, with D maybe TRBD1 (5 bases). Germline V lookup: CDR1 SQVTM, CDR2 ANQGSEA. The CDR3 length is 13 residues. V shed 4 bases and J shed 4 bases, with 14 bases lying between them. This CDR3 is CSVAALTGYEQYF. The CDR3 nucleotides read TGCAGCGTTGCTGCATTAACAGGTTACGAGCAGTACTTC.

The V call is TRBV7-2, the J call TRBJ2-3; TRBD2 matches 14 bases. Losses at the gene ends were 5 bases for V and 9 bases for J; bases not matched to a gene: 7. The length of the CDR3 is 15 residues. Germline lookup yields CDR1 SGHTA and CDR2 FQGNSA. The CDR3 sequence: CASSRGLAGARTQYF. The CDR3 coding sequence is TGTGCCAGCAGCCGGGGACTAGCGGGGGCGCGGACGCAGTATTTT.

This clonotype was counted many times. CDR3 sequence: CASSSIGTGNTGELFF. CDR3 nucleotides: TGTGCCAGCAGCTCAATTGGGACCGGCAACACCGGGGAGCTGTTTTTT. This rearrangement joins TRBV5-6 to TRBJ2-2; the D call may be TRBD1 or TRBD2 (5 bases each). CDR3 size: 16 residues. The V end was cut by 3 bases, the J end by 2 bases, with 14 bases between. Germline assignment: CDR1 SGHDT and CDR2 YYEEEE.

With regard to this clonotype: Given a much more abundant clone one base away, this may be a read error. The chain is built from TRBV6-2 or TRBV6-3 and TRBJ2-3; a possible D gene is TRBD2 (6 bases). The CDR3 covers 14 residues. In germline, CDR1 is MNHEY, CDR2 SVGEGT. The V and J ends lost 6 bases and 6 bases respectively, with 16 bases between them. The CDR3: CASRVDRGGDTQYF. CDR3 nucleotide sequence: TGTGCCAGCAGGGTGGATCGGGGAGGTGATACGCAGTATTTT.

This clonotype was detected only a few times. This chain uses TRBV6-2 or TRBV6-3 with TRBJ1-2, with no clear D. Germline lookup yields CDR1 MNHEY and CDR2 SVGEGT. The CDR3 is 14 residues long. V lost 7 bases and J 3 bases, leaving 15 bases between the germline ends. CDR3 protein: CASTTGPGDYGYTF. The CDR3 DNA sequence: TGTGCCAGCACTACCGGGCCCGGCGACTATGGCTACACCTTC.

This clonotype was observed many times. The gene calls are TRBV6-5 and TRBJ2-2, with a tentative D call TRBD1 (6 bases). With 2 bases removed from V and 4 bases from J, the gap between germline ends came to 11 bases. This CDR3 has 15 amino acids. Germline values: CDR1 MNHEY, CDR2 SVGAGI. The CDR3 sequence: CASSYAQGGTGELFF. In DNA form, the CDR3 reads TGTGCCAGCAGTTACGCACAGGGCGGCACCGGGGAGCTGTTTTTT.

The chain is built from TRBV5-1 and TRBJ1-4; D is ambiguous. CDR3 length: 14 amino acids. Per the germline V gene, CDR1 is SGHRS and CDR2 is YFSETQ. V was pared by 0 bases and J by 5 bases, with 8 bases between. CDR3 DNA sequence: TGCGCCAGCAGCTTGGTTGCGGGGAATGAAAAACTGTTTTTT. Translated, it gives CASSLVAGNEKLFF.

CDR3 protein: CASSLVAGANEQFF. CDR3 bases: TGTGCCAGCAGCTTAGTGGCGGGGGCCAATGAGCAGTTCTTC. The chain couples TRBV7-2 to TRBJ2-1; weak D call: TRBD2 (7 bases). There are 14 residues in the CDR3. V lost 1 base and J lost 6, with 10 bases in between. Germline V gives CDR1 SGHTA, CDR2 FQGNSA.

In this sample, this clonotype turned up many times. This sequence joins TRBV28 and TRBJ2-5; a possible D gene is TRBD2 (6 bases). The germline V gene encodes CDR1 MDHEN and CDR2 SYDVKM. CDR3 length: 15 amino acids. The ends were cut back, 6 bases at V and 2 bases at J, with 16 bases in the middle. CDR3 sequence (DNA): TGTGCCAGCAGCTCCCCCCTTGCGGGACAAGAGACCCAGTACTTC. It specifies CASSSPLAGQETQYF.